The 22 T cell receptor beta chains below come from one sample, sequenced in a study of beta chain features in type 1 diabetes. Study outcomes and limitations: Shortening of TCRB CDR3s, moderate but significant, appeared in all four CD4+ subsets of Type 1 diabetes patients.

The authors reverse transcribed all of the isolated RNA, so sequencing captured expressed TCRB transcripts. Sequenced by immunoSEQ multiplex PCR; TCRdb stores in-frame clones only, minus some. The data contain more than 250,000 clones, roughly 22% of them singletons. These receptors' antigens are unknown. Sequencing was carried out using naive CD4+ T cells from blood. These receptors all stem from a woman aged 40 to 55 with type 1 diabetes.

Here the CDR3 DNA reads TGTGCCAGCAGTCCCGGGACAGGGGGAAATGAGCAGTTCTTC. Encoded protein: CASSPGTGGNEQFF. V gene TRBV6-5 combines with J gene TRBJ2-1; the match to TRBD1 covers 11 bases. CDR1 and CDR2 from the germline V gene are MNHEY and SVGAGI. J was trimmed by 7 bases and V by 5 bases; bases with no gene match: 4. This CDR3 is built from 14 residues.

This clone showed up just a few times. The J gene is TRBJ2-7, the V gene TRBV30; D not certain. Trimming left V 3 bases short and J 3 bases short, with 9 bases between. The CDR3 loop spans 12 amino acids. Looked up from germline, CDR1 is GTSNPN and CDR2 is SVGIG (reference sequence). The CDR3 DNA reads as TGTGCCTGGAGCTCAACTGGCTACGAGCAGTACTTC. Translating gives CAWSSTGYEQYF.

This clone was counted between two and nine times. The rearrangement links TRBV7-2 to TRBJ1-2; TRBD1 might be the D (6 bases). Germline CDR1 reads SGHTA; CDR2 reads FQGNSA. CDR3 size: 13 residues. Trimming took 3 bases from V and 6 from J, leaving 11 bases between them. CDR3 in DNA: TGTGCCAGCAGCTTCGACAGGAAGGATGGCTACACCTTC. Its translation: CASSFDRKDGYTF.

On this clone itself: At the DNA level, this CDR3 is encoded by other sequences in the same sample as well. The CDR3 spells CSARRGETQYF. The CDR3 DNA sequence: TGCAGTGCTAGAAGAGGCGAGACCCAGTACTTC. The chain combines TRBV20-1 with TRBJ2-5; D remains unclear. The CDR3 is 11 amino acids. CDR1 is DFQATT, CDR2 SNEGSKA, per germline (reference sequence). Trimming shortened V by 2 bases and J by 5 bases, and 6 bases separated the two germline ends.

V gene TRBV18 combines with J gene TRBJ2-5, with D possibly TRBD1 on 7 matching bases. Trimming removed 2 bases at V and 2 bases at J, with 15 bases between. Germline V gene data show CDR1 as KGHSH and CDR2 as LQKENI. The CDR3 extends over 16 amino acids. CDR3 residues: CASSPFETGRQETQYF. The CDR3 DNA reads TGTGCCAGCTCACCATTTGAGACAGGGAGGCAAGAGACCCAGTACTTC.

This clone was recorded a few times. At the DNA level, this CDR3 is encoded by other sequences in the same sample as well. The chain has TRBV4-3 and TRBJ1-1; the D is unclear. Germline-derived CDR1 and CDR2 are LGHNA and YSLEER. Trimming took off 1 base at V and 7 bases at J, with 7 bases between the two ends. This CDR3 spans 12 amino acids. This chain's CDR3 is CASSQAGSEAFF. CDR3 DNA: TGCGCCAGCAGCCAAGCGGGTAGTGAAGCTTTCTTT.

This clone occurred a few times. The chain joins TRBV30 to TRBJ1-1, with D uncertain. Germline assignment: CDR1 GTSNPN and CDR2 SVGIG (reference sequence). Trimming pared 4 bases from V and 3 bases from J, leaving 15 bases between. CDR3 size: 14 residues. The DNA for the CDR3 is TGTGCCTGGAATTTGCAGAGGGAGGACACTGAAGCTTTCTTT. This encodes CAWNLQREDTEAFF.

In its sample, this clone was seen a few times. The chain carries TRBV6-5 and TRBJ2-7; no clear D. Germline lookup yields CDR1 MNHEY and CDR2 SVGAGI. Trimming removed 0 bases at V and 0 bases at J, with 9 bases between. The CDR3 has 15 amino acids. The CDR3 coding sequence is TGTGCCAGCAGTTACTCTCCTGGCAGCTCCTACGAGCAGTACTTC. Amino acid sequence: CASSYSPGSSYEQYF.

CDR3 residues: CASSLRQAGGPNTEAFF. The CDR3 DNA sequence: TGTGCCAGCAGCTTACGTCAGGCAGGGGGCCCGAACACTGAAGCTTTCTTT. V usage is TRBV7-3 and J usage is TRBJ1-1, with 8 positions matching TRBD1. The V and J ends lost 2 bases and 1 base, in that order; junction bases with no gene match: 9. The CDR3 is made up of 17 amino acids. Germline V CDR1 and CDR2: SGHTA, FQGTGA.

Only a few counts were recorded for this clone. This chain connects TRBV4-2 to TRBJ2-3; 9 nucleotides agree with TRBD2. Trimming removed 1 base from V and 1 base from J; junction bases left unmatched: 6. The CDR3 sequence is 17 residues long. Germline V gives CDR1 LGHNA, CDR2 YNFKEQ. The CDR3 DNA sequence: TGTGCCAGCAGCCAAGGGGGGCGCGGGGGGGGCACAGATACGCAGTATTTT. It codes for CASSQGGRGGGTDTQYF.

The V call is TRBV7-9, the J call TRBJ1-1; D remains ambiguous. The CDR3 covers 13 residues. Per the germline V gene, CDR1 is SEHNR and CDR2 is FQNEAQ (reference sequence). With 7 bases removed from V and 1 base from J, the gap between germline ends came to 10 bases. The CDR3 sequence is CASTRAANTEAFF. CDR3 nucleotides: TGTGCCAGCACCCGAGCGGCGAACACTGAAGCTTTCTTT.

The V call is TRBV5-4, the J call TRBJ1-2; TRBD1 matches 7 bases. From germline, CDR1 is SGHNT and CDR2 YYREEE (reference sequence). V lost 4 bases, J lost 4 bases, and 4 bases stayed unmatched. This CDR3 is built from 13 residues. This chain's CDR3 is CASSAGQLYGYTF. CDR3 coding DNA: TGTGCCAGCAGCGCGGGACAGCTCTATGGCTACACCTTC.

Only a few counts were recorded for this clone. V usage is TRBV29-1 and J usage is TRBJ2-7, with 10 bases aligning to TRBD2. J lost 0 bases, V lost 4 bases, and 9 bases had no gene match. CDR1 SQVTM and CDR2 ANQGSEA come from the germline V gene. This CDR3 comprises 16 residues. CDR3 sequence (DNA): TGCAGCGTTGTAAGGCTAGCGGGGGTTTACTCCTACGAGCAGTACTTC. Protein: CSVVRLAGVYSYEQYF.

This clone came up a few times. For the CDR3, the DNA is TGTGCCAGCAGCTGGGACAGGTCTGGTTCACCCCTCCACTTT. The encoded protein is CASSWDRSGSPLHF. The chain combines TRBV5-4 with TRBJ1-6; 8 bases map to TRBD1. Trimming at V came to 3 bases and at J to 9 bases, leaving 5 bases not matched to a gene. Germline lookup yields CDR1 SGHNT and CDR2 YYREEE (reference sequence). There are 14 residues in the CDR3.

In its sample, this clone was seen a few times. This CDR3 reads CASSQDRWRGGHEQFF. The CDR3 DNA reads TGCGCCAGCAGCCAAGATCGCTGGCGGGGGGGCCATGAGCAGTTCTTC. The V gene is TRBV4-3, the J gene TRBJ2-1; 9 nucleotides align to TRBD2. Germline CDR1 LGHNA, CDR2 YSLEER. With V trimmed by 0 bases and J by 8 bases, 8 bases remained unmatched. The CDR3 has 16 amino acids.

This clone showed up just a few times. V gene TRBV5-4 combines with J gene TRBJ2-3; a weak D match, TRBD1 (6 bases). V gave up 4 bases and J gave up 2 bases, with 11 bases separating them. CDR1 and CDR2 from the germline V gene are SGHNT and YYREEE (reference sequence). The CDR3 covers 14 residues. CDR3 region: CASSQPGHTDTQYF. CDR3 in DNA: TGTGCCAGCAGCCAACCGGGACACACAGATACGCAGTATTTT. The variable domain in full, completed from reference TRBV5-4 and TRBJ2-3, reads ETGVTQSPTHLIKTRGQQVTLRCSSQSGHNTVSWYQQALGQGPQFIFQYYREEENGRGNFPPRFSGLQFPNYSSELNVNALELDDSALYLCASSQPGHTDTQYFGPGTRLTVL.

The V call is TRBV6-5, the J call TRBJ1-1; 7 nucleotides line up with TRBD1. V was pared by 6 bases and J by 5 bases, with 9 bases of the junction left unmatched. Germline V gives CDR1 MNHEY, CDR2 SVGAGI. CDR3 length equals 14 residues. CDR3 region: CASRPGTDHTEAFF. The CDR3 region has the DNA TGTGCCAGCAGGCCTGGGACAGATCATACTGAAGCTTTCTTT.

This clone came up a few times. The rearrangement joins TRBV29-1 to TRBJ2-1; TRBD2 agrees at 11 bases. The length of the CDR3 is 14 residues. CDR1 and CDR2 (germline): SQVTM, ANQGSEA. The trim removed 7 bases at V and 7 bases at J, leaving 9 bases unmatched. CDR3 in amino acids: CSAGLAGGFNEQFF. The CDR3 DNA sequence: TGCAGCGCAGGCCTAGCGGGAGGATTTAATGAGCAGTTCTTC.

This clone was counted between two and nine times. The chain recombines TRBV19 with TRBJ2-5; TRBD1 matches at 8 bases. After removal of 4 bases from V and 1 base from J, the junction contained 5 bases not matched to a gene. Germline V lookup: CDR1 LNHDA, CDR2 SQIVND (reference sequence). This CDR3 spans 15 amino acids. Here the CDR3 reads CASSKDRGSQETQYF. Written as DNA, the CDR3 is TGTGCCAGTAGTAAAGACAGGGGCAGCCAAGAGACCCAGTACTTC. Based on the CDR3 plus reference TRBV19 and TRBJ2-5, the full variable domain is DGGITQSPKYLFRKEGQNVTLSCEQNLNHDAMYWYRQDPGQGLRLIYYSQIVNDFQKGDIAEGYSVSREKKESFPLTVTSAQKNPTAFYLCASSKDRGSQETQYFGPGTRLLVL.

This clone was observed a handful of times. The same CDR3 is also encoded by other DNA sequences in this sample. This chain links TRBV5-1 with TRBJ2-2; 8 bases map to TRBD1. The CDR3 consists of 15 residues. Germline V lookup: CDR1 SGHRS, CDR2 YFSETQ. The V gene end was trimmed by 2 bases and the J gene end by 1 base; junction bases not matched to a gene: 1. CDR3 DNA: TGCGCCAGCAGCTTTGGGACAGGGAACACCGGGGAGCTGTTTTTT. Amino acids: CASSFGTGNTGELFF.

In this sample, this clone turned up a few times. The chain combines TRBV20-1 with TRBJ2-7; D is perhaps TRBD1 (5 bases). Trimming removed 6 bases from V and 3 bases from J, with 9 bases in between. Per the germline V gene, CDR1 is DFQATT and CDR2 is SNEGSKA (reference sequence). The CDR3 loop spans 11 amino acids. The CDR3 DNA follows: TGCAGTGCCCCAAGGGGCTACGAGCAGTACTTC. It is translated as CSAPRGYEQYF.

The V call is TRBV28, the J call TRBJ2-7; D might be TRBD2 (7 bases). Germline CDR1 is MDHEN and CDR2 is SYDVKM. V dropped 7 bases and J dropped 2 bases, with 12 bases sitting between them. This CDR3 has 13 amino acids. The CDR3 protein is CASTGGPTYEQYF. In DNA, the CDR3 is TGTGCCAGCACGGGGGGCCCAACCTACGAGCAGTACTTC.